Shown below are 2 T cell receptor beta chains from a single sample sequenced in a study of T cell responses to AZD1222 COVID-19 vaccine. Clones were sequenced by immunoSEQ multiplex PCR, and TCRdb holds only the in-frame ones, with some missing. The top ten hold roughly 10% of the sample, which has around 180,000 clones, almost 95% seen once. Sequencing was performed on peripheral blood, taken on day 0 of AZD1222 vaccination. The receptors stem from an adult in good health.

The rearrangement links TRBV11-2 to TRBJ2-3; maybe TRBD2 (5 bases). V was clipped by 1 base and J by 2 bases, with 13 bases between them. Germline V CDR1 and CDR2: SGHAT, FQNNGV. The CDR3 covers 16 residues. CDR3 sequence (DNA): TGTGCCAGCAGCTTAGGTGGACTGATAGTCACAGATACGCAGTATTTT. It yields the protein CASSLGGLIVTDTQYF.

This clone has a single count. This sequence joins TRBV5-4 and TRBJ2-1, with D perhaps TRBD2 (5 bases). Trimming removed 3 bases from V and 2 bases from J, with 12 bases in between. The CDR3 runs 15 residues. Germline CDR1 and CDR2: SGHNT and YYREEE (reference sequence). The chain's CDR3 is CASSSIHGTYNEQFF. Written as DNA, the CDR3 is TGTGCCAGCAGCTCGATTCACGGGACCTACAATGAGCAGTTCTTC. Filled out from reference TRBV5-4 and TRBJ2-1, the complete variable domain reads ETGVTQSPTHLIKTRGQQVTLRCSSQSGHNTVSWYQQALGQGPQFIFQYYREEENGRGNFPPRFSGLQFPNYSSELNVNALELDDSALYLCASSSIHGTYNEQFFGPGTRLTVL.